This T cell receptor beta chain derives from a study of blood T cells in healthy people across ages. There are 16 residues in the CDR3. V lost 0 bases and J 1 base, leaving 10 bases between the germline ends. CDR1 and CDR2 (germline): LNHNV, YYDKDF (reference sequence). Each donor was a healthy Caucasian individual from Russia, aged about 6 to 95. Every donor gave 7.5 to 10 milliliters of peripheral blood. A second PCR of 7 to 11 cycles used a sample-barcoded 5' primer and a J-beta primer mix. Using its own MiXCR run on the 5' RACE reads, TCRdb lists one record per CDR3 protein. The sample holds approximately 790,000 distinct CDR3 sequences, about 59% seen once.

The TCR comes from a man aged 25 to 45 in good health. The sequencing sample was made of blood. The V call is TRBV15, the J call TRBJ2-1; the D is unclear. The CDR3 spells CATSRDRPGSYNEQFF. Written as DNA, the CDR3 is TGTGCCACCAGCAGAGATAGGCCTGGGTCCTACAATGAGCAGTTCTTC.